This entry describes one T cell receptor beta chain. This clone's antigen is unknown. Qualities for individual bases were not recorded, and no much larger clone is one base off. The cohort comprised 710 or so healthy bone marrow donors. At the time of sampling, all cohort members were nominally healthy, though unrecorded immune exposures were likely present. The donor tested CMV seropositive and was one of the 289 seropositive cohort members. Every donor gave a peripheral blood sample, and the peripheral blood mononuclear cells from that sample were used for TCR beta sequencing. Genomic DNA was extracted from the blood cell samples with the Qiagen DNeasy Blood Extraction Kit. V lost 4 bases and J lost 6 bases; the stretch between them is 22 bases long. Taken from cysteine to phenylalanine, the CDR3 has 17 residues. Left in the record is the CDR3 DNA by itself, 51 bases read in frame from the first base. Via the germline V gene, CDR1 is MNHNS and CDR2 SASEGT.

The sample belongs to a study of cytomegalovirus exposure and HLA in healthy donors listed by TCRdb under 2017. For the wider study: According to an earlier analysis of around 600 of the donors, 200 million or so T cells yielded 100 million or so unique TCR beta sequences and more than 250 Gb of sequence data. A later analysis re-examined previously published TCR beta repertoires from more than 550 donors and added high-resolution HLA genotyping to investigate patterns of TCR occurrence. An early release covering roughly 580 HLA-typed donors comprised about 300 gigabases of sequencing data and roughly 85 million unique TCR sequences. Several DR-DQ haplotypes were handled as single units for association and clustering because linkage in the cohort was strong. Across 300 to 400 genotyped donors of the cohort, an average of roughly 230,000 unique TCR beta nucleotide sequences per donor were sequenced, and 15% to 20% of those sequences were non-productive. All discovery cohort repertoires had been generated on a single sequencing platform. Typing coverage varied by locus: roughly 629-640 donors for A, B, C, DRB1 and DQB1; approximately 520 for DQA1; 600 to 610 for DPA1; roughly 450 for DPB1. Of the 398 genotyped donors, approximately 82% fell in the genetic ancestry cluster associated with self-reported Caucasian donors. Class I and class II HLA loci were covered by the typing at four-digit resolution. High-throughput TCR immunosequencing, statistical association of individual TCRs with disease status, and machine learning were combined to predict cytomegalovirus infection status. Alongside the repertoire data, information on donor age, sex, ethnicity and CMV serostatus was compiled. The study profiled the T cell repertoires of hundreds of subjects by immunosequencing and related them to cytomegalovirus serostatus. In a later genetic analysis, genome-wide SNP genotypes for about 55% of the roughly 700 donors were used, and that subset was treated as a discovery cohort. In an earlier analysis of roughly 540 of the donors, high-throughput TCR beta sequencing was used to judge whether each TCR beta V gene segment behaved as functional or pseudogenic. The aim of the study was to test whether cataloging public T cell receptors could identify signatures of past pathogen exposure. The later analysis used no new phenotypic data to find candidate immune exposures, relying instead on TCR beta sequences and their occurrence across donors. Along with the roughly 610-subject first cohort, a separate validation cohort of over a hundred different subjects was used.

What the study reported, not specific to this receptor: In a later analysis, HLA-associated TCR beta chains showed more clonal expansion and lower generation probabilities than non-associated chains that were equally common. Broadly in line with IMGT annotations, most TCR beta V segments showed up in productive rearrangements about 87% or about 30% of the time in an earlier analysis of approximately 600 of the donors. It was suggested by the authors that the approach could potentially be generalized to other disease states and immunological phenotypes. A further reported finding was that TCR beta sequences accurately predicted the HLA-A and HLA-B alleles for most subjects in the first cohort. In a later analysis, most CMV-associated TCR beta chains were found to appear HLA-restricted, with HLA associations seemingly driven largely by CMV exposure. A total of 164 TCR beta chains were listed by the study as associated with cytomegalovirus. According to a later analysis, TCR association rates differed among HLA loci, with DRB1 alleles showing the most associated TCRs and HLA-C alleles showing the fewest. CMV serostatus was the only immune exposure information available for the cohort. In both the original and validation cohorts, the classifier was reported to diagnose cytomegalovirus status with high specificity and sensitivity. According to a later genetic analysis, donors in an Asian-associated ancestry cluster had fewer N-insertions in productive TCRs than the approximately 630-donor mean. Because HLA typing was unavailable for some donors at each locus, only the typed subset was used in association tests. The cohort was sequenced for TCR beta chains only, and without alpha or paired-chain data the features that could be detected were limited. Linkage disequilibrium might explain the correlated functional status among segregating V segments, but an unknown experimental factor could not be ruled out. A later genetic analysis associated a missense DCLRE1C variant with V-gene and J-gene trimming of TCR beta chains, and an independent cohort replicated the association. A cluster of highly shared sequence variants was judged likely to be a technical artifact of the sequencing pipeline. Some IMGT-functional V segments, including TRBV6-2 and TRBV6-3, could not be told apart with the 87-base-pair reads, so those segments were excluded. In vitro tests confirmed that three of the cytomegalovirus-associated TCR beta chains recognize cytomegalovirus antigens. The presence/absence analyses assumed that sequencing depth was roughly uniform across donors, and that assumption may not be true. Most TCR sequences were observed very rarely across donors, whereas some public TCRs were present in many individuals. Assigning TCR associations to individual alleles was difficult when HLA alleles, especially DR and DQ, strongly co-occurred. Because counts were too low, about 18 rarely observed V segments, including chromosome 9 orphons, were excluded from the earlier analysis of a few hundred of the donors. Several of the top co-occurrence clusters appeared to be linked to parvovirus B19, influenza, CMV and Epstein-Barr virus, according to a later analysis. In a later analysis, 16,951 TCR beta sequences were associated with specific HLA alleles at a false discovery rate of 0.05.

The library was produced with the immunoSEQ multiplex PCR assay. A mixture of 60 forward primers for TCR Vbeta segments and 13 reverse primers for TCR Jbeta segments was used in the multiplex PCR. The CDR3 region of rearranged TCR beta genes was amplified from genomic DNA by a multiplex PCR assay. The Illumina HiSeq System was used to sequence the amplified TCR beta libraries as 87-base-pair reads. The paper's processing steps were these. Across the 700 or so repertoires, a later analysis counted some 80 million unique TCR beta chains, 9.5 million to 13 million of which were shared by at least two donors. Raw reads were error-corrected and collapsed into unique sequences by a nearest-neighbor algorithm in which closely related sequences were merged to remove PCR and sequencing errors. Alignment of CDR3 sequences to IMGT reference sequences was used to assign V, D and J gene segments. For a sequence to be retained, a match of at least six nucleotides to both a V gene segment and a J gene segment was required. A rearrangement counted as productive if the CDR3 had no stop codons and remained in frame with V and J, and every other rearrangement counted as non-productive. Following IMGT convention, CDR3 was defined as the stretch from the second conserved V-encoded cysteine up to the conserved J-encoded phenylalanine. The earlier analysis of about 610 of the donors excluded any sequence lacking an unambiguous match to a single V gene segment. An earlier analysis of several hundred of the donors classified V segments as functional when productive rearrangements were above 56.7% and as segregating when the standard deviation between donors was above 5%. A statistical classification framework was built for diagnosing cytomegalovirus status from the catalog of TCR beta chain sequences. In a later analysis, TCR nucleotide sequences were compared against IMGT/GENE-DB human TR gene sequences so that V and J genes could be assigned. The TCRdist pipeline was used in a later analysis to assign CDR3 sequences and most-parsimonious VDJ recombination scenarios. A later analysis defined each TCR beta chain by its CDR3 amino acid sequence plus V-gene family, and excluded reads lacking a unique V-gene family. A later analysis removed 550 to 650 highly shared, low-generation-probability nucleotide sequences to deal with suspected cross-contamination and a sequencing artifact. For each public chain, a later analysis derived a clonal expansion index from normalized ranks of inferred template counts within each repertoire. In a later analysis, generation probabilities were computed with a VDJ recombination model fitted to out-of-frame rearrangements, and the resulting probabilities were checked against IGoR. Hypergeometric tests were used in a later analysis to score TCR-TCR, TCR-HLA and TCR-CMV co-occurrence, with a repertoire-size bias correction applied to the TCR pairs. To estimate false discovery rates, a later analysis permuted the HLA or CMV assignments 20 times. In a later analysis, co-occurring TCRs were grouped using DBSCAN, and TCRdist sequence similarity was added for clustering within HLA-allele-positive subsets. Repertoires with fewer than 30,000 or more than 120,000 public chains were left out of co-occurrence clustering, as were about five repertoires with anomalous nucleotide sharing. TCRdb stores this immuneACCESS table with in-frame sequences only. Part of the clones is absent; in the studies checked, under half of the shortfall reflects unresolved V genes, and no reason is known for the rest. V, J and clone size are taken as reported in that table, and D and trimming were inferred from the DNA itself. The sample has 70,000 to 90,000 clones on record, more than 65% of them singletons. The ten largest clones capture about 12% of the sample.

The rearrangement combines TRBV6-1 with TRBJ1-5; the D segment could be TRBD1, given 6 matching bases. This sequence was found in a male donor in good health and CMV-seropositive. The sequenced sample consisted of PBMCs. The DNA is TGTGCCAGCAGTGGATCAGGCCTACAGGGCCCCGGTCAGCCCCAGCATTTT. Its translation reads: CASSGSGLQGPGQPQHF.